The clone carrying this T cell receptor (beta chain) was picked up many times. Its antigen remains unidentified. This sample was included in a study of T cells in Graves' hyperthyroidism and ophthalmopathy. Overall study results and limits: Also found in blood were most expanded thyroid clonotypes above 0.001.

The source material, RNA transcripts, was used to amplify TCR beta CDR3 regions. First-round RT-PCR with HTBI primers amplified the TCR CDR3 region. TCRdb re-called the multiplex PCR reads through MiXCR, storing one row per CDR3 protein. The sample has around 360,000 distinct CDR3 sequences, 13% to 15% seen once. The sample comprised blood. The TCR sequence derives from an older woman with Graves' ophthalmopathy.

CDR3 protein: CASSESGTGLEAFF. CDR3 in DNA: TGTGCCAGCTCAGAATCCGGGACAGGGCTTGAAGCTTTCTTT. J is TRBJ1-1 and V is TRBV18, with 9 bases lining up with TRBD1. This CDR3 spans 14 amino acids. V lost 5 bases and J lost 7; bases outside the gene matches: 8. Germline loops: CDR1 KGHSH, CDR2 LQKENI.